A single TCR beta chain is shown here with its context. Its matching antigen is unknown. This may be a read error: a much more frequent sequence differs by one nucleotide. The sample originates from a study of T cells in Graves' hyperthyroidism and ophthalmopathy. Study details: Peripheral blood was secured at the point of initial diagnosis, before any treatment.

The CDR3 consists of 13 residues. From germline, CDR1 is SGHRS and CDR2 YFSETQ. Regions amplified from RNA transcripts were the TCR beta CDR3 regions. The TCR CDR3 was amplified in a first-round RT-PCR using the HTBI primer set. TCRdb passed the multiplex PCR reads through MiXCR, listing each CDR3 protein once. This table holds roughly 420,000 distinct CDR3 sequences, less than 20% found once. The study defined stable Graves' hyperthyroidism as no ophthalmopathy progression within 18 months. Study-level points and caveats: Blood held most thyroid clonotypes expanded above 0.001 frequency. Ophthalmopathy got predicted by the model a median approximately 6.3 months before its onset.

The receptor's source is a woman aged 18-29 years with Graves' hyperthyroidism. The genes are TRBV5-1 and TRBJ1-2; TRBD1 might be the D (5 bases). Sequenced: blood. CDR3 sequence reads: CASSRGTDYDYTF. CDR3 DNA sequence: TGCGCCAGCAGCCGCGGGACGGACTATGACTACACCTTC.